This T cell receptor (beta chain) came from a study of tumor and adjacent non-tumor tissue in lung cancer. Study-wide context: Samples averaged around 4.2 million productive TCRbeta reads each.

The library came from three nested PCR rounds adapted from ARM-PCR protocols. TCRdb ran MiXCR on the multiplex PCR reads and lists one entry per CDR3 protein. The data contain about 110,000 distinct CDR3 sequences, 75% to 90% of them singletons. On this clonotype itself: An end of the junction differs from the germline gene, which may be a read error.

This sample's RNA came from whole unsorted tissue. The CDR3 consists of 15 residues. This receptor was taken from a man in his 70s with non-small cell lung cancer. The V gene is TRBV12-3 or TRBV12-4, the J gene TRBJ1-2, with D possibly TRBD1 on 6 matching bases. The specimen was lung tumor tissue. CDR3 region: CASSLLTGSGYGYIF. The CDR3 nucleotides read TGTGCCAGCAGTTTATTGACAGGCTCTGGCTATGGCTACATCTTC.